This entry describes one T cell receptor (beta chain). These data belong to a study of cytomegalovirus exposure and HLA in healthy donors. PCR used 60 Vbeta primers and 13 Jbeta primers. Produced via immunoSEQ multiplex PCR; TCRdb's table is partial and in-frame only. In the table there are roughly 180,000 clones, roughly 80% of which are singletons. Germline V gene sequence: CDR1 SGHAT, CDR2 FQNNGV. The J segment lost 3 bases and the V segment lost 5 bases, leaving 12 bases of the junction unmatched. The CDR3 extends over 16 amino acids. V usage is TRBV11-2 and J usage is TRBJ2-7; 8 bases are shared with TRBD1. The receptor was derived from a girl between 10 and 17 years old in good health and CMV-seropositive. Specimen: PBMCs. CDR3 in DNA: TGTGCCAGCAGCGTATCCCAGGGGGCCTTTTTCTACGAGCAGTACTTC. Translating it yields CASSVSQGAFFYEQYF.